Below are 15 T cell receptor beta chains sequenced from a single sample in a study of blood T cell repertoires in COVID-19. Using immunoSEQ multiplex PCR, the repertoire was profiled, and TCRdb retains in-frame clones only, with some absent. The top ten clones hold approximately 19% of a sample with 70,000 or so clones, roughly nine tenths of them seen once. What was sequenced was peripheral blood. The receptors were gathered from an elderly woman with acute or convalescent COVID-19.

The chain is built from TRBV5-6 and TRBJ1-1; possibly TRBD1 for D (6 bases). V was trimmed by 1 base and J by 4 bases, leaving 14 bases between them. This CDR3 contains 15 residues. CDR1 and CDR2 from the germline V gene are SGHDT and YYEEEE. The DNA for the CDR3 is TGTGCCAGCAGCTTGTTAAGGGGGGGCGTCACTGAAGCTTTCTTT. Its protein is CASSLLRGGVTEAFF.

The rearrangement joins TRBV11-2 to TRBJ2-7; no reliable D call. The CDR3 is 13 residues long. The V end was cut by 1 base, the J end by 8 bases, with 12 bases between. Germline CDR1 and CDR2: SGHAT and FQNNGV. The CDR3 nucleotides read TGTGCCAGCAGCTTAGTCCGAAACGGTCAGCAGTACTTC. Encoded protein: CASSLVRNGQQYF.

CDR3 sequence reads: CASSYSILAGTYEQYF. The CDR3 DNA reads as TGTGCCAGCAGTTACTCGATCCTAGCGGGAACGTACGAGCAGTACTTC. The rearrangement uses TRBV6-5 and TRBJ2-7; 9 bases agree with TRBD2. The CDR3 has 16 residues. Trimming cost V 0 bases and J 4 bases; bases outside gene matches: 7. Germline V CDR1 and CDR2: MNHEY, SVGAGI.

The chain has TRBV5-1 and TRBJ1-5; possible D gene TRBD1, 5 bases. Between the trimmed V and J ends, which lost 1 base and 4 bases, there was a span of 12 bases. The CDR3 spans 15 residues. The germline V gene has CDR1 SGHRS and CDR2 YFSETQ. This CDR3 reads CASSLSGTANQPQHF. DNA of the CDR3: TGCGCCAGCAGCTTGAGCGGGACCGCTAATCAGCCCCAGCATTTT. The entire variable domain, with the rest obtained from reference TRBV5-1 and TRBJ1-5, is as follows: KAGVTQTPRYLIKTRGQQVTLSCSPISGHRSVSWYQQTPGQGLQFLFEYFSETQRNKGNFPGRFSGRQFSNSRSEMNVSTLELGDSALYLCASSLSGTANQPQHFGDGTRLSIL.

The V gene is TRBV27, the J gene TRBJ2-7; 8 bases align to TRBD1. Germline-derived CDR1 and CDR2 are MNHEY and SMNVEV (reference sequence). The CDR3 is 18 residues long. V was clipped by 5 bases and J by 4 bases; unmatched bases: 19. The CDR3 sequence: CASSQRGTTAGGGYEQYF. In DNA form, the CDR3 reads TGTGCCAGCAGTCAAAGAGGCACCACCGCAGGGGGCGGTTACGAGCAGTACTTC.

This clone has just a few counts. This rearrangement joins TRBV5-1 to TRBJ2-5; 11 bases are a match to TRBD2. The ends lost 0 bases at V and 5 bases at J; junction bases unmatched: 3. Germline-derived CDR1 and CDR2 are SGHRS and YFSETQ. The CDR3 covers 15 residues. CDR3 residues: CASSLVTSGVETQYF. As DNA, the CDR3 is TGCGCCAGCAGCTTGGTGACTAGCGGGGTTGAGACCCAGTACTTC.

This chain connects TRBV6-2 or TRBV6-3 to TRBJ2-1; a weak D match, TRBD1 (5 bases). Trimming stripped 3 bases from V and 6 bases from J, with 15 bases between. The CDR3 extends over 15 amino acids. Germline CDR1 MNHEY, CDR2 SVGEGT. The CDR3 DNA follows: TGTGCCAGCAGTTATCTAGGGTGGGGCGGCAATGAGCAGTTCTTC. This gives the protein CASSYLGWGGNEQFF.

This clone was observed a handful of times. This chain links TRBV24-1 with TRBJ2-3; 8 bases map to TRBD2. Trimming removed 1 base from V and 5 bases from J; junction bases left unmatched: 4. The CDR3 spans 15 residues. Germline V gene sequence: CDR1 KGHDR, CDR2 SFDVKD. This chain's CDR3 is CATSDFPGRGDTQYF. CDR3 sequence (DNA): TGTGCCACCAGTGATTTCCCCGGGAGGGGAGATACGCAGTATTTT.

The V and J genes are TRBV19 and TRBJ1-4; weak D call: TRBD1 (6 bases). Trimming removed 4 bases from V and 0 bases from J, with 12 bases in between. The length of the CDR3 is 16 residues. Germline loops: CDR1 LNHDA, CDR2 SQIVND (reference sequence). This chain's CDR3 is CASSSYRAATNEKLFF. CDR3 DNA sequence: TGTGCCAGTAGTAGCTACAGGGCCGCAACTAATGAAAAACTGTTTTTT.

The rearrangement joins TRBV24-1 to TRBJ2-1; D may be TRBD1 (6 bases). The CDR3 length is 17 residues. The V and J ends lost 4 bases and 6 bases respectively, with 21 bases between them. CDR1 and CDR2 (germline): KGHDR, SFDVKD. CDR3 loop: CATSDYTGDRKTNEQFF. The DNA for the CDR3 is TGTGCCACCAGTGACTACACCGGAGACAGGAAGACCAATGAGCAGTTCTTC.

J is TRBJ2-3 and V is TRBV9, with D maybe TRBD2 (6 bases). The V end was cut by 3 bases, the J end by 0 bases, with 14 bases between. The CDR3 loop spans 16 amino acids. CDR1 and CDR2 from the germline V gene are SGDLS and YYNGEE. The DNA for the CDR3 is TGTGCCAGCAGCGCAGGCCCTAGCGATAGCACAGATACGCAGTATTTT. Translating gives CASSAGPSDSTDTQYF. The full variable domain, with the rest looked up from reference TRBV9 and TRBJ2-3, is DSGVTQTPKHLITATGQRVTLRCSPRSGDLSVYWYQQSLDQGLQFLIQYYNGEERAKGNILERFSAQQFPDLHSELNLSSLELGDSALYFCASSAGPSDSTDTQYFGPGTRLTVL.

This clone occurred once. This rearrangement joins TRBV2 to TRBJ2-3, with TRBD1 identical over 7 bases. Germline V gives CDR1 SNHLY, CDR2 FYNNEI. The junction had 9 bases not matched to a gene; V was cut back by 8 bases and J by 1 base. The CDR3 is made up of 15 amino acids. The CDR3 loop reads CASRREGAGTDTQYF. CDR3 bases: TGTGCCAGCCGGCGAGAGGGGGCTGGCACAGATACGCAGTATTTT.

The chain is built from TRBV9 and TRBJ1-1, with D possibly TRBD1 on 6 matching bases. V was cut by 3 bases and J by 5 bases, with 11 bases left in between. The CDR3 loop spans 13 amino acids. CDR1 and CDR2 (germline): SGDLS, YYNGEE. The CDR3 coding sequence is TGTGCCAGCAGCGCACAGGGTTTTACTGAAGCTTTCTTT. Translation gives CASSAQGFTEAFF.

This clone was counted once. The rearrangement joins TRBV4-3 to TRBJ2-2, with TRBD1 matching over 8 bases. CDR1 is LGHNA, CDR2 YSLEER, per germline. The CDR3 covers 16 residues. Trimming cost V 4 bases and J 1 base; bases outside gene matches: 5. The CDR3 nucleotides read TGCGCCAGCAGCCTTTACGGGACAGGGAACACCGGGGAGCTGTTTTTT. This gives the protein CASSLYGTGNTGELFF.

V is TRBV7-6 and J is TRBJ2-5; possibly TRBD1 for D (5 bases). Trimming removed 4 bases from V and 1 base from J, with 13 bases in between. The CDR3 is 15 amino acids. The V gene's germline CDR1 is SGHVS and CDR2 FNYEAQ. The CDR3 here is CASSSTRGPQETQYF. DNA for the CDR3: TGTGCCAGCAGCTCCACAAGGGGCCCCCAAGAGACCCAGTACTTC.